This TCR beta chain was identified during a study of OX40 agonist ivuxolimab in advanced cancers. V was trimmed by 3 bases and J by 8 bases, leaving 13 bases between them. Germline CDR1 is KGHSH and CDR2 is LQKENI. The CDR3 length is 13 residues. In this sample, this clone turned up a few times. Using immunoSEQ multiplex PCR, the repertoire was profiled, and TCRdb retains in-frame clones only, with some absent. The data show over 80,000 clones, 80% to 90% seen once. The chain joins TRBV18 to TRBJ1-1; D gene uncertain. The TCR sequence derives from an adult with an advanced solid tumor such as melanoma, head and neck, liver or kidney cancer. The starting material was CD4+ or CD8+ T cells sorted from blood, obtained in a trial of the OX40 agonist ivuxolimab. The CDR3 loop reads CASSPNSGREAFF. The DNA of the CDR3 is TGTGCCAGCTCACCTAATTCGGGCAGGGAAGCTTTCTTT.